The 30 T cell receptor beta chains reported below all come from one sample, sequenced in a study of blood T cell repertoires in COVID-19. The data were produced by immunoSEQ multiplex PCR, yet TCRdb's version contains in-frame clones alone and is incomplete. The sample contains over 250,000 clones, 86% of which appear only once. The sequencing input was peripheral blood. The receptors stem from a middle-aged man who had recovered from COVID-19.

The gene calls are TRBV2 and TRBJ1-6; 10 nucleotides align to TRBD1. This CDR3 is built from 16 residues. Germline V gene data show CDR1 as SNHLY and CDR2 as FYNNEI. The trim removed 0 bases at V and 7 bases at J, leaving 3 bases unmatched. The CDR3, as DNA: TGTGCCAGCAGTGAAGCGGTGGGACAGGGGAATTCACCCCTCCACTTT. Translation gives CASSEAVGQGNSPLHF.

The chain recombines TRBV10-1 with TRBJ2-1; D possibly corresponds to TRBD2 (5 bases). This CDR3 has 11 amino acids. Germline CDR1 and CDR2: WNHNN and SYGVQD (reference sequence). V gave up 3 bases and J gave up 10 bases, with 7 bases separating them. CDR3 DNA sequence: TGCGCCAGCAGTGATTCGGGGGAGCAGTTCTTC. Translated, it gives CASSDSGEQFF.

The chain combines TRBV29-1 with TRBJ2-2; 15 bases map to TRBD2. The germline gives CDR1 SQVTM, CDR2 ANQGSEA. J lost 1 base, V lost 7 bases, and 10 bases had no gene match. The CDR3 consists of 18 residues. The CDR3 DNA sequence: TGCAGCGCCCTACCCGGGACTAGCGGGGGGTTGAACACCGGGGAGCTGTTTTTT. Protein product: CSALPGTSGGLNTGELFF.

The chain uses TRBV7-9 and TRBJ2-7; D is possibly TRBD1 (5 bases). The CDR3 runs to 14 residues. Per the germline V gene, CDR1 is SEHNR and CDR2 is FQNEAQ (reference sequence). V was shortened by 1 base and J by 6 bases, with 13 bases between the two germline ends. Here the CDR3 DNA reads TGTGCCAGCAGCTTAGTAGGGGTCTTGGGCGAGCAGTACTTC. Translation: CASSLVGVLGEQYF.

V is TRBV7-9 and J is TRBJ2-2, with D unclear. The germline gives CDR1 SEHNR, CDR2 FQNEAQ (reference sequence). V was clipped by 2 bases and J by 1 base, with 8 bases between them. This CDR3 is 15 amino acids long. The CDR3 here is CASSLRRGNTGELFF. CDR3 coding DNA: TGTGCCAGCAGCTTACGGAGAGGGAACACCGGGGAGCTGTTTTTT. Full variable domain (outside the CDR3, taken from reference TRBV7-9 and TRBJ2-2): DTGVSQNPRHKITKRGQNVTFRCDPISEHNRLYWYRQTLGQGPEFLTYFQNEAQLEKSRLLSDRFSAERPKGSFSTLEIQRTEQGDSAMYLCASSLRRGNTGELFFGEGSRLTVL.

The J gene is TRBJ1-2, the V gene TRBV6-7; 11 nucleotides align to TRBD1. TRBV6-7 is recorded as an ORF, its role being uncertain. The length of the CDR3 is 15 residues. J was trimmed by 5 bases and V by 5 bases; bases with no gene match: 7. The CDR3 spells CASSPPRDRGYGYTF. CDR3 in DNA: TGTGCCAGCAGTCCGCCCCGGGACAGGGGGTATGGCTACACCTTC.

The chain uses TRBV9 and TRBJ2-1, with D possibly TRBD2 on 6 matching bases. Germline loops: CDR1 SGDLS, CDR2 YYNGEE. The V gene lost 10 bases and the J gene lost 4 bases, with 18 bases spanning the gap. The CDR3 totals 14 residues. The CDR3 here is CASTPGAGYNEQFF. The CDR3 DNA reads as TGTGCCTCGACGCCGGGAGCCGGATACAATGAGCAGTTCTTC. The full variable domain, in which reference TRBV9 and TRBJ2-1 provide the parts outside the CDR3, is DSGVTQTPKHLITATGQRVTLRCSPRSGDLSVYWYQQSLDQGLQFLIQYYNGEERAKGNILERFSAQQFPDLHSELNLSSLELGDSALYFCASTPGAGYNEQFFGPGTRLTVL.

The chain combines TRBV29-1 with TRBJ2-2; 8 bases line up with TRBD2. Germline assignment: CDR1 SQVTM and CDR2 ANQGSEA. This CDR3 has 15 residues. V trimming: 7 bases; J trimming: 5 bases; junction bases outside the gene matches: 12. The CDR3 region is CSGRVAGGVTGELFF. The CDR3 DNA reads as TGCAGCGGGAGGGTGGCGGGAGGAGTAACCGGGGAGCTGTTTTTT.

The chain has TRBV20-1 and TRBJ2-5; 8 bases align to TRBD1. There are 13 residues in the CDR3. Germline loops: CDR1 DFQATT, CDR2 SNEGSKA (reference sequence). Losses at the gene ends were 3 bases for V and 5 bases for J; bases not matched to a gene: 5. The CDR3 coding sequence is TGCAGTGCTAGTTCCAGGGGGCGGGAGACCCAGTACTTC. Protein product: CSASSRGRETQYF.

CDR3 residues: CASSLGTYYEQYF. The CDR3 DNA follows: TGCGCCAGCAGCTTGGGGACTTACTACGAGCAGTACTTC. The chain has TRBV5-1 and TRBJ2-7, with a tentative D call TRBD2 (5 bases). CDR1 is SGHRS and CDR2 is YFSETQ in the germline V gene. V shed 0 bases and J shed 3 bases, with 7 bases lying between them. The CDR3 runs to 13 residues.

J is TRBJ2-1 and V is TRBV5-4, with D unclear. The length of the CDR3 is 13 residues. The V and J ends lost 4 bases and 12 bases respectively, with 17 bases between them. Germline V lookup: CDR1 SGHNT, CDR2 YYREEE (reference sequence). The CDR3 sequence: CASSPRDSLGQFF. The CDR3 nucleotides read TGTGCCAGCAGCCCGCGCGACTCCCTGGGGCAGTTCTTC.

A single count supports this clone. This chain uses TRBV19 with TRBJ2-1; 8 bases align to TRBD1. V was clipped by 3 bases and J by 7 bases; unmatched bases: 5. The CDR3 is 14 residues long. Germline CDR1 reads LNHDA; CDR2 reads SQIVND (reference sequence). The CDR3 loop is CASSILNRGNEQFF. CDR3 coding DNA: TGTGCCAGTAGTATTTTGAACAGGGGGAATGAGCAGTTCTTC.

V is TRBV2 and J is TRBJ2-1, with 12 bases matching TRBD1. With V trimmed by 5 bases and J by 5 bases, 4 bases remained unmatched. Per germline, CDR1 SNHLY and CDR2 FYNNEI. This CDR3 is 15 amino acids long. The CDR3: CASSPGQGADNEQFF. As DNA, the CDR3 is TGTGCCAGCAGTCCGGGACAGGGGGCGGACAATGAGCAGTTCTTC.

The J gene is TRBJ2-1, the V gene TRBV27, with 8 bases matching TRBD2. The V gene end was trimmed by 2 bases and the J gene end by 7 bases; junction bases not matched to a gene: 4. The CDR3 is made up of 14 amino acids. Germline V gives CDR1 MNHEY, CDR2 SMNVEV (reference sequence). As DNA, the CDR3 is TGTGCCAGCAGTTTAGCACCTAGCGGGAATGAGCAGTTCTTC. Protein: CASSLAPSGNEQFF.

CDR3 bases: TGTGCCAGCAGCCAATTCCGGGAGGTGTCGGAGACCCAGTACTTC. Amino acids: CASSQFREVSETQYF. The chain carries TRBV3-1 (or the pseudogene TRBV3-2) and TRBJ2-5; 7 nucleotides line up with TRBD2. The junction had 8 bases not matched to a gene; V was cut back by 2 bases and J by 5 bases. This CDR3 spans 15 amino acids. Germline V gene sequence: CDR1 LGHDT, CDR2 YNNKEL (reference sequence).

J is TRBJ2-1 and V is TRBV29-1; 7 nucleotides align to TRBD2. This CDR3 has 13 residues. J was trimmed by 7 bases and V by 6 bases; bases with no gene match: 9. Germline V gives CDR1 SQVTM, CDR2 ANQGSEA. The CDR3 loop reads CSVGTGGMNEQFF. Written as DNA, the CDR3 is TGCAGCGTCGGAACGGGGGGAATGAATGAGCAGTTCTTC.

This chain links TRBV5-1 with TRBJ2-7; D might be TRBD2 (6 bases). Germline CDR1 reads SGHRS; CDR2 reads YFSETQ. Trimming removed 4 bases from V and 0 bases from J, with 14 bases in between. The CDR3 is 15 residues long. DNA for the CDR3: TGCGCCAGCAGCGGGCCAGCGGGTTTCTCCTACGAGCAGTACTTC. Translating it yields CASSGPAGFSYEQYF.

CDR3 amino acids: CASSPPVIYEQYF. For the CDR3, the DNA is TGTGCCAGCAGCCCCCCAGTCATTTACGAGCAGTACTTC. V gene TRBV12-3 or TRBV12-4 combines with J gene TRBJ2-7; D not certain. V shed 6 bases and J shed 4 bases, with 13 bases lying between them. The CDR3 consists of 13 residues.

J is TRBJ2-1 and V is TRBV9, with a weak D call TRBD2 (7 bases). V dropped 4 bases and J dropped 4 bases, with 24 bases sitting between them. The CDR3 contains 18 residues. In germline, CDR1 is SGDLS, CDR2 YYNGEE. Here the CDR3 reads CASSPYERSGGLYNEQFF. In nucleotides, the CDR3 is TGTGCCAGCAGCCCATATGAAAGATCCGGGGGGCTTTACAATGAGCAGTTCTTC.

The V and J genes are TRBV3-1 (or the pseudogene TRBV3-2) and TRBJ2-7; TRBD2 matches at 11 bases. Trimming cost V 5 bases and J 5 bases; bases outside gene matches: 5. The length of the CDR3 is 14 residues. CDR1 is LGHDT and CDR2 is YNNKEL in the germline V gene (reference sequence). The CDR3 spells CASSETSGSHEQYF. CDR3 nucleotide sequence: TGTGCCAGCAGCGAAACTAGCGGGAGCCACGAGCAGTACTTC.

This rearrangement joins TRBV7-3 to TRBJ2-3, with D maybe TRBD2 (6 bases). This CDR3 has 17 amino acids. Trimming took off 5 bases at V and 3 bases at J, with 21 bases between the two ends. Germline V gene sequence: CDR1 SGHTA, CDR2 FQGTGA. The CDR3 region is CASSPGSGLPGTDTQYF. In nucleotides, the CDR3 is TGTGCCAGCAGCCCCGGGTCGGGACTCCCCGGAACAGATACGCAGTATTTT.

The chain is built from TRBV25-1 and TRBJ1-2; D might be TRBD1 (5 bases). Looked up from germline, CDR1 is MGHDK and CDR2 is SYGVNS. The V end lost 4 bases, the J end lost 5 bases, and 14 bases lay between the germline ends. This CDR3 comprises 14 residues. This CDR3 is CASSGGTGLYGYTF. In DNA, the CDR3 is TGTGCCAGCAGTGGGGGAACAGGCCTATATGGCTACACCTTC.

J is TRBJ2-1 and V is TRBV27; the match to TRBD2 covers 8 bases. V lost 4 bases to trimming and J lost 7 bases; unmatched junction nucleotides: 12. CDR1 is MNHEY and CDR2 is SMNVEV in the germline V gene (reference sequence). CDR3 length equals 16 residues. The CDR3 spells CASSSQRELQRNEQFF. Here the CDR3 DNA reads TGTGCCAGCAGTTCCCAGCGGGAGCTTCAGAGGAATGAGCAGTTCTTC.

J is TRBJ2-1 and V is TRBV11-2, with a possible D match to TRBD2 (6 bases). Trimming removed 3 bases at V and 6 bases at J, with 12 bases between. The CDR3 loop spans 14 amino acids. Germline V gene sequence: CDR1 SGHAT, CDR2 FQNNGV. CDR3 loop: CASSFSRGPNEQFF. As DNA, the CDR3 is TGTGCCAGCAGCTTCTCGCGGGGACCCAATGAGCAGTTCTTC.

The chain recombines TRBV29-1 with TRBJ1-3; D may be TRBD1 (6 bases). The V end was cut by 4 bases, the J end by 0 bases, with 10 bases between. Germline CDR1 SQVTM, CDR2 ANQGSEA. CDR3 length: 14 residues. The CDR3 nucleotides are TGCAGCGTTGGGGGGGGCAGCTCTGGAAACACCATATATTTT. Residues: CSVGGGSSGNTIYF.

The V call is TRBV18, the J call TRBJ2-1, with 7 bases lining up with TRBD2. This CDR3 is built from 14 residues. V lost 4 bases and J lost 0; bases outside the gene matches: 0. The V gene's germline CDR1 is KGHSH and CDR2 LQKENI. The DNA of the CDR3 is TGTGCCAGCTCACGGGGGGGCTCCTACAATGAGCAGTTCTTC. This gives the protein CASSRGGSYNEQFF.

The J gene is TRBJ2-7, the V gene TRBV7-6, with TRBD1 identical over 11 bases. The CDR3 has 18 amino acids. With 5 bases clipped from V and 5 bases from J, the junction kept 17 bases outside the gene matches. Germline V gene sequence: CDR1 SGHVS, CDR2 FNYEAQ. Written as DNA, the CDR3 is TGTGCCAGCAGCCCAAAATCCTCCCGGGACAGGGGGTTGGACGAGCAGTACTTC. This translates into CASSPKSSRDRGLDEQYF. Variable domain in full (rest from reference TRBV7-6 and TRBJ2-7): GAGVSQSPRYKVTKRGQDVALRCDPISGHVSLYWYRQALGQGPEFLTYFNYEAQQDKSGLPNDRFSAERPEGSISTLTIQRTEQRDSAMYRCASSPKSSRDRGLDEQYFGPGTRLTVT.

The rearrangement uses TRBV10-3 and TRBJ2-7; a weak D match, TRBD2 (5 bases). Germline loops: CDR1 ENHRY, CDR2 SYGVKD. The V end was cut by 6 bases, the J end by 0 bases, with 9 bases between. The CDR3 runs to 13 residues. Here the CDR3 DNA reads TGTGCCATCAGCGAAGGGAGCTCCTACGAGCAGTACTTC. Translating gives CAISEGSSYEQYF.

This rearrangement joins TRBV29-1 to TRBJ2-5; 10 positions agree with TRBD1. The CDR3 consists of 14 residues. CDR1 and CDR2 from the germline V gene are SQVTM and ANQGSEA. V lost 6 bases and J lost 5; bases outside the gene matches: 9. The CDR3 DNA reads TGCAGCGTGACCCTGACAGGGGGCCTGGAGACCCAGTACTTC. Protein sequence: CSVTLTGGLETQYF.

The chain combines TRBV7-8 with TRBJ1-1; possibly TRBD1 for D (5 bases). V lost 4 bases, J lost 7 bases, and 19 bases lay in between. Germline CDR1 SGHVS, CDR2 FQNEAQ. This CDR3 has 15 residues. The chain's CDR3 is CASSSDLRGGGEAFF. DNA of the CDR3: TGTGCCAGCAGCTCTGATTTGAGGGGCGGGGGTGAAGCTTTCTTT.